This T cell receptor beta chain was sequenced for a study of molecular identifiers for immune sequencing clone quantification. Broader study findings: Barcode sharing among identical TCR molecules could make large clones appear smaller.

CD8+CD4-CCR7+CD45RA+ cells were sorted as naive CD8 T cells. TCRdb called the PCR reads again in MiXCR, with one record for every CDR3 protein. Of hundreds of thousands of distinct CDR3 sequences listed, less than 30% were seen once; the top ten hold roughly 0.83%. This clonotype was detected a few times. Antigen unknown. Trimming cost V 1 base and J 1 base, with 12 bases left between them. The CDR3 runs to 15 residues. Germline CDR1 is SGHRS and CDR2 is YFSETQ. The TCR sequence derives from a human donor in good health. Some libraries in this study had Jurkat cell RNA spiked in. This rearrangement joins TRBV5-1 to TRBJ2-7; D possibly matches TRBD1 or TRBD2 (5 bases each). Sequences were obtained from naive CD8+ T cells from blood, with Jurkat cell RNA spiked in. The subset here: FACS-sorted CD8+CD4-CCR7+CD45RA+ naive T cells. The CDR3 region has the DNA TGCGCCAGCAGCTTGAACGGGGCCGAATCCTACGAGCAGTACTTC. It translates to CASSLNGAESYEQYF.